The 18 T cell receptor beta chains below all came from one sample that was sequenced in a study of T cell responses to AZD1222 COVID-19 vaccine. TCRdb keeps only in-frame clones here, not all; method: immunoSEQ multiplex PCR. The sample holds over 120,000 clones, 90% to 95% seen once. Sequenced here: peripheral blood, sampled after recovery from COVID-19. The source of these receptors is an adult who had recovered from COVID-19.

V is TRBV20-1 and J is TRBJ1-2; 7 positions match TRBD1. The CDR3 covers 11 residues. Germline values: CDR1 DFQATT, CDR2 SNEGSKA (reference sequence). With 6 bases clipped from V and 8 bases from J, the junction kept 6 bases outside the gene matches. This CDR3 is CSAGQLAGYTF. The CDR3 DNA is TGCAGTGCGGGACAGTTAGCGGGCTACACCTTC.

The J gene is TRBJ2-5, the V gene TRBV11-2; 8 nucleotides match TRBD1. The CDR3 contains 15 residues. Trimming cost V 5 bases and J 4 bases; bases outside gene matches: 9. Germline-derived CDR1 and CDR2 are SGHAT and FQNNGV. CDR3 sequence reads: CASSGQGARGETQYF. CDR3 sequence (DNA): TGTGCCAGCAGCGGGCAGGGGGCGCGTGGAGAGACCCAGTACTTC.

This chain links TRBV19 with TRBJ2-3; D perhaps matches TRBD2 (5 bases). This CDR3 contains 14 residues. Germline CDR1 and CDR2: LNHDA and SQIVND (reference sequence). The V end lost 3 bases, the J end lost 2 bases, and 9 bases lay between the germline ends. Here the CDR3 DNA reads TGTGCCAGTAGTATTCGAGGGCCCACAGATACGCAGTATTTT. This encodes CASSIRGPTDTQYF.

This rearrangement joins TRBV14 to TRBJ2-7; 10 nucleotides align to TRBD1. The V gene end was trimmed by 4 bases and the J gene end by 4 bases; junction bases not matched to a gene: 16. CDR1 and CDR2 (germline): SGHDN, FVKESK. This CDR3 spans 18 amino acids. The CDR3: CASSLPNDGTGDLYEQYF. The CDR3 region has the DNA TGTGCCAGCAGCCTTCCGAACGACGGGACAGGGGACCTATACGAGCAGTACTTC.

The chain has TRBV3-1 (or the pseudogene TRBV3-2) and TRBJ2-3; 9 nucleotides align to TRBD2. The CDR3 length is 17 residues. Germline trimming cut 1 base from V and 5 bases from J; bases unmatched to any gene: 10. Germline V gene lookup returns CDR1 LGHDT and CDR2 YNNKEL (reference sequence). CDR3 coding DNA: TGTGCCAGCAGCCAAGGAGCGGGAGGCCCGGCCGTAGATACGCAGTATTTT. Amino acid sequence: CASSQGAGGPAVDTQYF.

This chain joins TRBV27 and TRBJ2-3; TRBD2 matches 11 bases. V lost 4 bases to trimming and J lost 4 bases; unmatched junction nucleotides: 10. CDR1 is MNHEY and CDR2 is SMNVEV in the germline V gene (reference sequence). This CDR3 has 17 amino acids. CDR3 loop: CASSSQGSGRVPDTQYF. The CDR3 DNA reads TGTGCCAGCAGTTCCCAGGGTAGCGGGAGGGTGCCAGATACGCAGTATTTT.

The chain uses TRBV3-1 (or the pseudogene TRBV3-2) and TRBJ2-7, with no clear D. The germline V gene has CDR1 LGHDT and CDR2 YNNKEL (reference sequence). Between the trimmed V and J ends, which lost 1 base and 3 bases, there was a span of 7 bases. This CDR3 has 13 residues. The CDR3 DNA follows: TGTGCCAGCAGCCAAGCCTGGGGCTACGAGCAGTACTTC. It encodes CASSQAWGYEQYF.

The chain is built from TRBV15 and TRBJ1-5, with a tentative D call TRBD1 (6 bases). Trimming took 1 base from V and 5 from J, leaving 15 bases between them. Germline CDR1 reads LNHNV; CDR2 reads YYDKDF (reference sequence). The CDR3 totals 16 residues. CDR3: CATSRGTGNWDQPQHF. The DNA for the CDR3 is TGTGCCACCAGCAGAGGAACAGGGAACTGGGATCAGCCCCAGCATTTT.

The CDR3 DNA sequence: TGTGCCAGCTCCGCCGGGACTAGCGGCTACGAGCAGTACTTC. It translates to CASSAGTSGYEQYF. The chain couples TRBV6-5 to TRBJ2-7; 11 nucleotides agree with TRBD2. The trim removed 8 bases at V and 3 bases at J, leaving 6 bases unmatched. CDR3 length: 14 amino acids. The germline V gene has CDR1 MNHEY and CDR2 SVGAGI.

The rearrangement uses TRBV11-2 and TRBJ1-1; possible D gene TRBD1, 5 bases. V was shortened by 0 bases and J by 7 bases, with 6 bases between the two germline ends. The CDR3 spans 12 residues. From germline, CDR1 is SGHAT and CDR2 FQNNGV. The CDR3 bases are TGTGCCAGCAGCTTAGAAGGGGTTGAAGCTTTCTTT. Protein: CASSLEGVEAFF.

This clone came up a few times. This chain uses TRBV27 with TRBJ1-6, with 8 bases aligning to TRBD1. The V and J ends lost 6 bases and 7 bases, in that order; junction bases with no gene match: 8. This CDR3 region has 15 residues. Germline loops: CDR1 MNHEY, CDR2 SMNVEV (reference sequence). The CDR3 nucleotides are TGTGCCAGCAGACTGACAGGGGCAAGGAATTCACCCCTCCACTTT. This translates into CASRLTGARNSPLHF.

This clone was counted a single time. The V and J genes are TRBV10-2 and TRBJ2-7; TRBD1 matches at 12 bases. The V gene end was trimmed by 0 bases and the J gene end by 5 bases; junction bases not matched to a gene: 5. Germline-derived CDR1 and CDR2 are WSHSY and SAAADI. This CDR3 has 16 amino acids. For the CDR3, the DNA is TGCGCCAGCAGTGAGTCGGGGACAGGGGGCTTCGACGAGCAGTACTTC. Amino acid sequence: CASSESGTGGFDEQYF.

This chain joins TRBV29-1 and TRBJ2-7; D is perhaps TRBD2 (7 bases). The V and J ends lost 6 bases and 3 bases respectively, with 15 bases between them. The CDR3 extends over 13 amino acids. The V gene's germline CDR1 is SQVTM and CDR2 ANQGSEA. The CDR3 DNA sequence: TGCAGCGTAACTACAGGGAGGGGCTACGAGCAGTACTTC. Protein: CSVTTGRGYEQYF.

This chain links TRBV19 with TRBJ1-1, with a weak D call TRBD1 (6 bases). The CDR3 sequence is 12 residues long. CDR1 is LNHDA and CDR2 is SQIVND in the germline V gene (reference sequence). Between the trimmed V and J ends, which lost 10 bases and 1 base, there was a span of 10 bases. The DNA of the CDR3 is TGTGCCATTCGAGGGGGGAACACTGAAGCTTTCTTT. Its protein product is CAIRGGNTEAFF. Full variable domain (rest looked up from reference TRBV19 and TRBJ1-1): DGGITQSPKYLFRKEGQNVTLSCEQNLNHDAMYWYRQDPGQGLRLIYYSQIVNDFQKGDIAEGYSVSREKKESFPLTVTSAQKNPTAFYLCAIRGGNTEAFFGQGTRLTVV.

The chain uses TRBV21-1 and TRBJ1-1; the table's TRBD1 call for D was not verified on the DNA. TRBV21-1 is a pseudogene. This CDR3 comprises 14 residues. The CDR3 loop reads CASSKGGQNTEAFF. CDR3 sequence (DNA): TGTGCCAGCAGCAAAGGGGGACAGAACACTGAAGCTTTCTTT.

The gene calls are TRBV2 and TRBJ2-7; D remains ambiguous. Germline loops: CDR1 SNHLY, CDR2 FYNNEI. The V end was cut by 3 bases, the J end by 0 bases, with 12 bases between. This CDR3 comprises 15 residues. The CDR3: CASSEGSPISYEQYF. In DNA form, the CDR3 reads TGTGCCAGCAGTGAGGGCAGTCCAATCTCCTACGAGCAGTACTTC. The complete variable domain, with remaining parts taken from reference TRBV2 and TRBJ2-7, reads EPEVTQTPSHQVTQMGQEVILRCVPISNHLYFYWYRQILGQKVEFLVSFYNNEISEKSEIFDDQFSVERPDGSNFTLKIRSTKLEDSAMYFCASSEGSPISYEQYFGPGTRLTVT.

This clone was seen more than once but under ten times. The genes are TRBV6-4 and TRBJ1-5; 10 bases fit TRBD1. Germline V gene data show CDR1 as MRHNA and CDR2 as SNTAGT. There are 15 residues in the CDR3. V was clipped by 2 bases and J by 2 bases; unmatched bases: 0. CDR3 in amino acids: CASSDGTGGNQPQHF. Written as DNA, the CDR3 is TGTGCCAGCAGTGACGGGACAGGGGGCAATCAGCCCCAGCATTTT.

The gene calls are TRBV3-1 (or the pseudogene TRBV3-2) and TRBJ2-7; TRBD1 matches at 8 bases. Germline assignment: CDR1 LGHDT and CDR2 YNNKEL (reference sequence). The CDR3 totals 16 residues. V shed 0 bases, J shed 10 bases, and the junction held 14 bases outside the gene matches. CDR3 sequence reads: CASSQDSWAGGREQYF. DNA of the CDR3: TGTGCCAGCAGCCAAGATAGCTGGGCAGGGGGCAGGGAACAGTACTTC.